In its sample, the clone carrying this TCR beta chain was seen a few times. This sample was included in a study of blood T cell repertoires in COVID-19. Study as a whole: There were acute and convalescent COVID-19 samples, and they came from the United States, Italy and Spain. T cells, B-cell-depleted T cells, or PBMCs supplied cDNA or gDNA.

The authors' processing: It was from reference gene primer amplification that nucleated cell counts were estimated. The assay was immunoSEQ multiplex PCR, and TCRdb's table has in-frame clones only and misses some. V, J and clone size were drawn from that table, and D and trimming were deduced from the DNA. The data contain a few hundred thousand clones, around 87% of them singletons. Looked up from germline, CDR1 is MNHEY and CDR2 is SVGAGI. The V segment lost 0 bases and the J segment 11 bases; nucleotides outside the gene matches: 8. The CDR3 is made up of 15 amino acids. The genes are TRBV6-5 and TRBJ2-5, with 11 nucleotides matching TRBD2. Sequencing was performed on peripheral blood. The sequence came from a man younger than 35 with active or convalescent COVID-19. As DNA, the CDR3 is TGTGCCAGCAGTTACTCGAGTCTAGCGGGAGGTTCGCAGTACTTC. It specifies CASSYSSLAGGSQYF.